This T cell receptor (beta chain) originates from a study of T cell responses to AZD1222 COVID-19 vaccine. Regarding this clone: No antigen is known for it.

Study outcomes and limitations: The study identified only 6 or 7 AZD1222 recipients as seropositive at baseline. Donors were largely white British and mainly female; clonal diversity was possibly underestimated.

The data were produced by immunoSEQ multiplex PCR, yet TCRdb's version contains in-frame clones alone and is incomplete. The table includes 150,000 to 190,000 clones, 90% to 95% detected once. The CDR3 is made up of 16 amino acids. Germline values: CDR1 SGHRS, CDR2 YFSETQ. V gave up 3 bases and J gave up 0 bases; unmatched junction bases: 5. Recipients boosted at about 4 weeks or about 12 weeks are pooled. This material consisted of peripheral blood, taken 28 days after the second AZD1222 dose. This rearrangement joins TRBV5-1 to TRBJ1-1, with TRBD1 matching 10 bases. The receptor was derived from an adult who received the AZD1222 COVID-19 vaccine. CDR3 DNA: TGCGCCAGCAGCTCCGCGGGACAGGGGTTGAACACTGAAGCTTTCTTT. Its translation: CASSSAGQGLNTEAFF.